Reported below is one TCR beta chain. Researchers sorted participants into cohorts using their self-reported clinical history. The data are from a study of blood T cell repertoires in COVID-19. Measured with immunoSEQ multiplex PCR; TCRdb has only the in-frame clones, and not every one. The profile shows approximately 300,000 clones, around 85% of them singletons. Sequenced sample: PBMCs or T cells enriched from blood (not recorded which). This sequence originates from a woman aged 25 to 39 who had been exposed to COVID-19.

For the CDR3, the DNA is TGTGCCAGCAGGCCGGGGGGCTCCTACAATGAGCAGTTCTTC. Translating gives CASRPGGSYNEQFF. J is TRBJ2-1 and V is TRBV6-5; TRBD2 agrees at 7 bases. This CDR3 spans 14 amino acids. CDR1 and CDR2 (germline): MNHEY, SVGAGI. V shed 6 bases and J 0 bases; nucleotides not matched to a gene: 2.